This T cell receptor (beta chain) derives from a study of control samples from healthy donors and cancer patients. The assay was immunoSEQ multiplex PCR, and TCRdb's table has in-frame clones only and misses some. The sample holds roughly 120,000 clones, around 90% seen once. Germline assignment: CDR1 LNHDA and CDR2 SQIVND (reference sequence). The CDR3 has 15 residues. The junction had 6 bases not matched to a gene; V was cut back by 6 bases and J by 0 bases. Sequenced: blood. The receptor comes from a man aged 50 to 59 in good health. The chain carries TRBV19 and TRBJ2-7, with TRBD1 identical over 9 bases. The CDR3 nucleotides are TGTGCCAGTAGCCCCGACAGGGGGAGCTCCTACGAGCAGTACTTC. Translation: CASSPDRGSSYEQYF.